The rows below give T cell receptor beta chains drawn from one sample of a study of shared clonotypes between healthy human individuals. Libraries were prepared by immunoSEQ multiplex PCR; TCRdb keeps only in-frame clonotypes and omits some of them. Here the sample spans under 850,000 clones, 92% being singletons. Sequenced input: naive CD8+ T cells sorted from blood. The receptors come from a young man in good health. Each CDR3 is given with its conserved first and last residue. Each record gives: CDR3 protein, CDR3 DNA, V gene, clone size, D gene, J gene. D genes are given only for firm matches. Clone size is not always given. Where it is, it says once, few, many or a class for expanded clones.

CDR3aa: CASSNTGASNQPQHF
CDR3nt: TGTGCCAGCAGCAATACAGGGGCTAGCAATCAGCCCCAGCATTTT
v_gene: TRBV21-1
abundance: .
d_gene: .
j_gene: TRBJ1-5

CDR3aa: CSANDQWQGADYGYTF
CDR3nt: TGCAGCGCCAATGACCAATGGCAGGGAGCGGACTATGGCTACACCTTC
v_gene: TRBV29-1
abundance: once
d_gene: .
j_gene: TRBJ1-2

CDR3aa: CASRQGLLPGELFF
CDR3nt: TGTGCCAGCAGGCAGGGTCTCCTACCCGGGGAGCTGTTTTTT
v_gene: TRBV2
abundance: once
d_gene: .
j_gene: TRBJ2-2

CDR3aa: CASSLRSTWGQETQYF
CDR3nt: TGTGCCAGCAGCTTGCGTTCGACTTGGGGGCAGGAGACCCAGTACTTC
v_gene: TRBV5-4
abundance: .
d_gene: .
j_gene: TRBJ2-5

CDR3aa: CSVDRGDEQFF
CDR3nt: TGCAGCGTTGATAGGGGGGATGAGCAGTTCTTC
v_gene: TRBV29-1
abundance: .
d_gene: .
j_gene: TRBJ2-1

CDR3aa: CASTEQTPNTEAFF
CDR3nt: TGTGCCAGCACCGAACAAACACCGAACACTGAAGCTTTCTTT
v_gene: TRBV11-2
abundance: .
d_gene: .
j_gene: TRBJ1-1

CDR3aa: CATGALGHSGANVLTF
CDR3nt: TGTGCCACCGGGGCCCTGGGGCACTCTGGGGCCAACGTCCTGACTTTC
v_gene: TRBV19
abundance: .
d_gene: .
j_gene: TRBJ2-6

CDR3aa: CASSLGGATGELFF
CDR3nt: TGTGCCAGCAGCTTGGGAGGCGCCACCGGGGAGCTGTTTTTT
v_gene: TRBV7-9
abundance: .
d_gene: .
j_gene: TRBJ2-2

CDR3aa: CASSQSNLNTEAFF
CDR3nt: TGTGCCAGCAGCCAATCTAACCTGAACACTGAAGCTTTCTTT
v_gene: TRBV14
abundance: .
d_gene: .
j_gene: TRBJ1-1

CDR3aa: CASSLARIPYEQYF
CDR3nt: TGTGCCAGCAGCTTAGCTAGGATTCCCTACGAGCAGTACTTC
v_gene: TRBV11-2
abundance: .
d_gene: .
j_gene: TRBJ2-7

CDR3aa: CASSYEGTNEKLFF
CDR3nt: TGTGCCAGCAGTTATGAGGGGACTAATGAAAAACTGTTTTTT
v_gene: TRBV6-5
abundance: .
d_gene: .
j_gene: TRBJ1-4

CDR3aa: CASIRRGGVEQYF
CDR3nt: TGTGCCAGTATTCGGCGGGGCGGGGTGGAGCAGTACTTC
v_gene: TRBV2
abundance: .
d_gene: .
j_gene: TRBJ2-7

CDR3aa: CASSFAASGSMRETQYF
CDR3nt: TGTGCCAGCAGTTTTGCGGCTAGCGGGAGTATGAGGGAGACCCAGTACTTC
v_gene: TRBV27
abundance: .
d_gene: TRBD2
j_gene: TRBJ2-5

CDR3aa: CAISESGGKTYEQYF
CDR3nt: TGTGCCATCAGTGAGTCGGGCGGGAAGACCTACGAGCAGTACTTC
v_gene: TRBV10-3
abundance: .
d_gene: .
j_gene: TRBJ2-7

CDR3aa: CASSQGGFRDRGHEQYF
CDR3nt: TGCGCCAGCAGCCAAGGAGGGTTCCGGGACAGGGGTCACGAGCAGTACTTC
v_gene: TRBV4-1
abundance: .
d_gene: TRBD1
j_gene: TRBJ2-7

CDR3aa: CASSQDDPNRRKNTEAFF
CDR3nt: TGCGCCAGCAGCCAAGACGACCCAAACAGGCGTAAGAACACTGAAGCTTTCTTT
v_gene: TRBV4-1
abundance: .
d_gene: .
j_gene: TRBJ1-1

CDR3aa: CASSYIQGEQFF
CDR3nt: TGTGCCAGCAGTTACATACAGGGCGAGCAGTTCTTC
v_gene: TRBV6-5
abundance: .
d_gene: .
j_gene: TRBJ2-1

CDR3aa: CASSFGTLFNNEQFF
CDR3nt: TGTGCCAGCAGTTTCGGGACTTTGTTTAACAATGAGCAGTTCTTC
v_gene: TRBV27
abundance: .
d_gene: .
j_gene: TRBJ2-1

CDR3aa: CASSPPLLGGPAGEQFF
CDR3nt: TGTGCCAGCAGCCCCCCTCTTTTGGGAGGGCCCGCAGGTGAGCAGTTCTTC
v_gene: TRBV9
abundance: .
d_gene: TRBD2
j_gene: TRBJ2-1

CDR3aa: CASSYSKSHNEQFF
CDR3nt: TGTGCCAGCAGTTACTCGAAGTCCCACAATGAGCAGTTCTTC
v_gene: TRBV6-6
abundance: .
d_gene: .
j_gene: TRBJ2-1

CDR3aa: CASSAKVGNQPQHF
CDR3nt: TGTGCCAGCTCAGCTAAGGTCGGCAATCAGCCCCAGCATTTT
v_gene: TRBV18
abundance: .
d_gene: .
j_gene: TRBJ1-5

CDR3aa: CASSPLAGVHQDEQFF
CDR3nt: TGTGCCAGCAGTCCTCTAGCGGGAGTACACCAAGATGAGCAGTTCTTC
v_gene: TRBV27
abundance: .
d_gene: TRBD2
j_gene: TRBJ2-1

CDR3aa: CASSLVQGAPGANVLTF
CDR3nt: TGTGCCAGCAGCTTAGTACAGGGGGCGCCCGGGGCCAACGTCCTGACTTTC
v_gene: TRBV7-9
abundance: .
d_gene: TRBD1
j_gene: TRBJ2-6

CDR3aa: CASSQVPGQNSGNTIYF
CDR3nt: TGCGCCAGCAGCCAAGTCCCGGGACAGAACTCTGGAAACACCATATATTTT
v_gene: TRBV4-1
abundance: once
d_gene: TRBD1
j_gene: TRBJ1-3

CDR3aa: CASSHTGELFF
CDR3nt: TGTGCCAGCAGCCACACCGGGGAGCTGTTTTTT
v_gene: TRBV7-2
abundance: .
d_gene: .
j_gene: TRBJ2-2

CDR3aa: CASSLAGSGNQPQHF
CDR3nt: TGTGCCAGCAGCTTGGCCGGCTCTGGCAATCAGCCCCAGCATTTT
v_gene: TRBV5-5
abundance: .
d_gene: .
j_gene: TRBJ1-5